This is a list of T cell receptor beta chains from one sample in a study of Ad26.COV2.S vaccination and SARS-CoV-2 variants. Data came from immunoSEQ multiplex PCR; TCRdb stores just in-frame clones and leaves some out. The sample includes about 400,000 clones, about nine tenths seen only once; the top ten take approximately 1.7%. Source: peripheral blood, taken in a trial of Ad26.COV2.S vaccine versus placebo. All receptors come from a person between 18 and 65 years old who received the Ad26.COV2.S COVID-19 vaccine or a placebo. Both conserved end residues are part of each CDR3. The order of the fields is J gene, D gene, clone size, V gene, CDR3 protein, CDR3 DNA. D genes are given only for firm matches. Clone size is given for some rows only: seen once, a few or many times, or a class if the clone is expanded.

TRBJ2-1 | . | . | TRBV9 | CASSGGGGRYNEQFF | TGTGCCAGCAGCGGAGGGGGAGGGAGATACAATGAGCAGTTCTTC
TRBJ2-5 | . | . | TRBV7-9 | CASSWSRQRRGQETQYF | TGTGCCAGCAGCTGGAGCCGGCAGCGAAGGGGTCAAGAGACCCAGTACTTC
TRBJ1-2 | . | . | TRBV6-2/TRBV6-3 | CASSKAPNYGYTF | TGTGCCAGCAGCAAAGCACCTAACTATGGCTACACCTTC
TRBJ1-2 | TRBD1 | . | TRBV11-2 | CASSPNRDRPYGYTF | TGTGCCAGCAGCCCCAACCGGGACAGGCCGTATGGCTACACCTTC
TRBJ1-5 | . | few | TRBV7-9 | CASSFGSNQPQHF | TGTGCCAGCAGCTTTGGTAGCAATCAGCCCCAGCATTTT
TRBJ2-3 | TRBD2 | . | TRBV29-1 | CSVEPPGGVDTQYF | TGCAGCGTGGAACCTCCGGGGGGTGTGGATACGCAGTATTTT
TRBJ2-7 | . | . | TRBV15 | CATSRDGWKGRGVEQYF | TGTGCCACCAGCAGAGATGGGTGGAAGGGGCGAGGGGTCGAGCAGTACTTC
TRBJ2-1 | TRBD2 | . | TRBV6-5 | CASTSGGAFEQFF | TGTGCCAGCACTAGCGGGGGGGCCTTTGAGCAGTTCTTC
TRBJ2-1 | TRBD2 | . | TRBV7-9 | CASSLRLLWTSGDEQFF | TGTGCCAGCAGCCTCAGGCTTTTATGGACTAGCGGTGATGAGCAGTTCTTC
TRBJ2-5 | TRBD2 | . | TRBV5-1 | CASSLDERGGTQYF | TGCGCCAGCAGCTTGGACGAGCGGGGTGGGACCCAGTACTTC
TRBJ1-4 | TRBD1 | . | TRBV7-9 | CASSLGQGNEKLFF | TGTGCCAGCAGCTTGGGACAGGGAAATGAAAAACTGTTTTTT